A single sample is the source of the 6 T cell receptor beta chains below, sequenced in a study of CD8 T cells in Susac syndrome (dated by TCRdb to about 2019). The library was built by means of the immunoSEQ multiplex PCR assay. RNA was extracted with the RNeasy kit and roughly 0.45 to 1 ug was reverse transcribed using random hexamers. TCRdb passed the public sequencing reads through fastp at Q25 and MiXCR, retaining productive beta sequences. Records with the same CDR3 protein are collapsed into one entry carrying the most frequent genes and DNA. For this sample the table gives approximately 180,000 distinct CDR3 sequences, of which roughly 94% were detected only once. Jointly, the top ten make up approximately 0.099% of the sample. The sample comprised CD4+ T cells from PBMCs. The receptors come from a human donor with Susac syndrome.

V is TRBV30 and J is TRBJ2-1; D is ambiguous. Germline CDR1 reads GTSNPN; CDR2 reads SVGIG (reference sequence). The CDR3 covers 12 residues. The ends were cut back, 6 bases at V and 6 bases at J, with 12 bases in the middle. CDR3 nucleotides: TGTGCCTGTTCCGGGCACCTCAATGAGCAGTTCTTC. Protein sequence: CACSGHLNEQFF.

In this sample, this clonotype turned up once. The chain employs TRBV7-9 and TRBJ2-4, with D possibly TRBD1 on 6 matching bases. The germline V gene encodes CDR1 SEHNR and CDR2 FQNEAQ (reference sequence). V lost 4 bases and J lost 14, with 12 bases in between. This CDR3 comprises 11 residues. CDR3 region: CASSSDRPEYF. The CDR3 DNA follows: TGTGCCAGCAGCTCCGACAGGCCTGAGTACTTC.

The CDR3 sequence: CASSSAGEGYTF. CDR3 in DNA: TGTGCCAGCAGTTCTGCAGGGGAAGGCTACACCTTC. The chain couples TRBV28 to TRBJ1-2; maybe TRBD1 (6 bases). Germline V gene data show CDR1 as MDHEN and CDR2 as SYDVKM. V shed 4 bases and J shed 8 bases, with 11 bases lying between them. The CDR3 is 12 residues long.

The chain has TRBV25-1 and TRBJ2-7, with D possibly matching TRBD1 (5 bases). The V end lost 5 bases, the J end lost 0 bases, and 11 bases lay between the germline ends. This CDR3 region has 14 residues. From germline, CDR1 is MGHDK and CDR2 SYGVNS. The CDR3 reads CASSQGHPSYEQYF. DNA for the CDR3: TGTGCCAGCAGTCAGGGCCATCCCTCCTACGAGCAGTACTTC.

The J gene is TRBJ2-2, the V gene TRBV3-1; D unresolved. Trimming shortened V by 4 bases and J by 4 bases, and 13 bases separated the two germline ends. Germline CDR1 and CDR2: LGHDT and YNNKEL (reference sequence). The CDR3 is 15 amino acids. CDR3 protein: CASSRNLGFTGELFF. CDR3 coding DNA: TGTGCCAGCAGCCGGAACCTAGGGTTCACCGGGGAGCTGTTTTTT.

The sample holds one count of this clonotype. The V and J genes are TRBV3-1 and TRBJ1-2, with TRBD1 matching 9 bases. CDR1 is LGHDT and CDR2 is YNNKEL in the germline V gene (reference sequence). The CDR3 is 15 amino acids. Trimming at V came to 5 bases and at J to 4 bases, leaving 8 bases not matched to a gene. CDR3 in amino acids: CASSSPGQGLYGYTF. CDR3 in DNA: TGTGCCAGCAGCTCACCGGGACAGGGCCTCTATGGCTACACCTTC. Full variable domain (remainder filled in from reference TRBV3-1 and TRBJ1-2): DTAVSQTPKYLVTQMGNDKSIKCEQNLGHDTMYWYKQDSKKFLKIMFSYNNKELIINETVPNRFSPKSPDKAHLNLHINSLELGDSAVYFCASSSPGQGLYGYTFGSGTRLTVV.